One and the same sample provided the 17 T cell receptor beta chains below, sequenced in a study of CD8+CD57+ T cells in acquired aplastic anemia. Template material for TCR beta VDJ and CDR3 profiling consisted of genomic DNA. TCRdb re-analysed the reads in MiXCR, keeping a single row per CDR3 protein. The data show over 150,000 distinct CDR3 sequences, with 48% seen just once and 10% to 15% held by the top ten. Whoever was chosen for sequencing had shown CD8+CD57+ cell expansion by flow cytometry. Sequenced input: sorted CD4+, CD8+, or CD8+CD57+ T cells (not recorded which) from PBMCs. The receptor source for this set is a human donor with aplastic anemia.

The chain uses TRBV7-2 and TRBJ1-1; maybe TRBD1 (5 bases). The V gene lost 2 bases and the J gene lost 4 bases, with 8 bases spanning the gap. Germline CDR1 reads SGHTA; CDR2 reads FQGNSA. The CDR3 is made up of 13 amino acids. In DNA, the CDR3 is TGTGCCAGCAGCTTACTGGGGACCACTGAAGCTTTCTTT. It encodes CASSLLGTTEAFF.

This clonotype was counted a few times. The chain has TRBV24-1 and TRBJ1-1; D remains unclear. The germline V gene has CDR1 KGHDR and CDR2 SFDVKD. The CDR3 contains 13 residues. V gave up 4 bases and J gave up 5 bases, with 10 bases separating them. The CDR3 loop reads CATSDGSLTEAFF. Here the CDR3 DNA reads TGTGCCACCAGTGACGGTTCGTTGACTGAAGCTTTCTTT.

This clonotype was detected ten times or more. The chain joins TRBV6-1 to TRBJ1-2; possible D gene TRBD1, 6 bases. Looked up from germline, CDR1 is MNHNS and CDR2 is SASEGT. This CDR3 is built from 12 residues. Trimming removed 6 bases from V and 3 bases from J, with 8 bases in between. DNA of the CDR3: TGTGCCAGCAGAGGACAGCACTATGGCTACACCTTC. Translation: CASRGQHYGYTF.

Remarks on this clonotype: A clone one base away is much larger, so this may be a read error. The chain recombines TRBV6-5 with TRBJ2-5; 8 bases fit TRBD1. V lost 5 bases and J lost 5; bases outside the gene matches: 7. Germline V gene sequence: CDR1 MNHEY, CDR2 SVGAGI. The CDR3 totals 14 residues. Written as DNA, the CDR3 is TGTGCCAGCAGTCACGACAGGGGTGGGGAGACCCAGTACTTC. It encodes CASSHDRGGETQYF.

J is TRBJ2-1 and V is TRBV18; 8 bases fit TRBD2. The CDR3 consists of 14 residues. Looked up from germline, CDR1 is KGHSH and CDR2 is LQKENI. With 0 bases clipped from V and 8 bases from J, the junction kept 3 bases outside the gene matches. CDR3 sequence reads: CASSPPPTSDEQFF. The DNA of the CDR3 is TGTGCCAGCTCACCACCGCCGACTAGCGATGAGCAGTTCTTC.

The chain carries TRBV28 and TRBJ1-4, with D tentatively TRBD1 (6 bases). CDR3 length: 15 residues. Between the trimmed V and J ends, which lost 1 base and 8 bases, there was a span of 14 bases. Germline V gene sequence: CDR1 MDHEN, CDR2 SYDVKM. In DNA form, the CDR3 reads TGTGCCAGCAGTTTATCCCGAGGGGGGAGCGAAAAACTGTTTTTT. Translating gives CASSLSRGGSEKLFF.

This clonotype was observed many times. This chain connects TRBV12-5 to TRBJ2-2; D gene ambiguous. The CDR3 covers 12 residues. Between the trimmed V and J ends, which lost 2 bases and 9 bases, there was a span of 7 bases. Germline V gene data show CDR1 as LGHNT and CDR2 as FRNRAP. The CDR3 protein is CASGLRARELFF. In DNA, the CDR3 is TGTGCTAGTGGTTTGAGGGCCAGGGAGCTGTTTTTT.

This clonotype was found many times. The V gene is TRBV9, the J gene TRBJ1-3, with D possibly being TRBD1 (6 bases). V lost 2 bases and J 0 bases, leaving 12 bases between the germline ends. CDR1 and CDR2 (germline): SGDLS, YYNGEE. The CDR3 has 16 residues. CDR3 sequence reads: CASSVGQLASGNTIYF. CDR3 in DNA: TGTGCCAGCAGCGTTGGACAGCTGGCCTCTGGAAACACCATATATTTT.

This clonotype has a handful of counts. The gene calls are TRBV5-1 and TRBJ2-4, with D uncertain. The CDR3 covers 18 residues. Trimming stripped 2 bases from V and 0 bases from J, with 18 bases between. Germline CDR1 and CDR2: SGHRS and YFSETQ. The CDR3 bases are TGCGCCAGCAGCTTTAACGGGTTACCGTATTTAGCCAAAAACATTCAGTACTTC. Its protein is CASSFNGLPYLAKNIQYF.

The table lists this clonotype with many counts. Here the CDR3 reads CASRSDRGSDTQYF. As DNA, the CDR3 is TGTGCCAGCAGATCGGACAGGGGGTCAGATACGCAGTATTTT. This chain links TRBV6-1 with TRBJ2-3; 10 nucleotides align to TRBD1. This CDR3 spans 14 amino acids. Germline assignment: CDR1 MNHNS and CDR2 SASEGT. Trimming took 6 bases from V and 4 from J; bases not matched to a gene: 4.

The V gene is TRBV2, the J gene TRBJ2-7, with 9 bases aligning to TRBD1. Losses at the gene ends were 11 bases for V and 2 bases for J; bases not matched to a gene: 10. The CDR3 has 14 residues. CDR1 and CDR2 (germline): SNHLY, FYNNEI. The CDR3 here is CACLGQGEPYEQYF. Here the CDR3 DNA reads TGTGCCTGCTTGGGACAGGGAGAACCCTACGAGCAGTACTTC.

In its sample, this clonotype was seen once. The genes are TRBV24-1 and TRBJ1-1, with D possibly being TRBD1 (5 bases). CDR1 is KGHDR and CDR2 is SFDVKD in the germline V gene. With 5 bases removed from V and 1 base from J, the gap between germline ends came to 7 bases. CDR3 length: 13 residues. CDR3 bases: TGTGCCACCAGTGCAGGGAAGAACACTGAAGCTTTCTTT. Its translation: CATSAGKNTEAFF.

The J gene is TRBJ2-7, the V gene TRBV19; D not resolved. Trimming stripped 5 bases from V and 2 bases from J, with 16 bases between. Per germline, CDR1 LNHDA and CDR2 SQIVND (reference sequence). The CDR3 contains 15 residues. CDR3 in DNA: TGTGCCAGTAGTGAACGTAGTCGGCCCCCCTACGAGCAGTACTTC. This encodes CASSERSRPPYEQYF.

The chain is built from TRBV24-1 and TRBJ2-7; possibly TRBD1 for D (6 bases). V shed 3 bases and J shed 8 bases, with 10 bases lying between them. The CDR3 covers 12 residues. Germline V CDR1 and CDR2: KGHDR, SFDVKD. CDR3: CATSDPGQKQYF. In nucleotides, the CDR3 is TGTGCCACCAGTGATCCTGGACAGAAGCAGTACTTC.

As concerns this clonotype: A much larger clone differs by one base, so this may be a read error. This sequence joins TRBV11-2 and TRBJ2-3; the match to TRBD2 covers 8 bases. J lost 3 bases, V lost 8 bases, and 13 bases had no gene match. Germline V gene data show CDR1 as SGHAT and CDR2 as FQNNGV. This CDR3 contains 16 residues. The CDR3 DNA is TGTGCCAGCGGCACCCCAGCGGGGGTAAGGACAGATACGCAGTATTTT. Residues: CASGTPAGVRTDTQYF. The complete variable domain, with remaining parts taken from reference TRBV11-2 and TRBJ2-3, reads EAGVAQSPRYKIIEKRQSVAFWCNPISGHATLYWYQQILGQGPKLLIQFQNNGVVDDSQLPKDRFSAERLKGVDSTLKIQPAKLEDSAVYLCASGTPAGVRTDTQYFGPGTRLTVL.

In this sample, this clonotype turned up many times. The CDR3 DNA reads as TGTGCCAGCAGCCAAATGTTGAACACTGAAGCTTTCTTT. It specifies CASSQMLNTEAFF. The chain employs TRBV14 and TRBJ1-1; no clear D gene. The CDR3 spans 13 residues. The V gene lost 2 bases and the J gene lost 0 bases, with 4 bases spanning the gap. Germline V gene data show CDR1 as SGHDN and CDR2 as FVKESK.

The chain employs TRBV2 and TRBJ1-2, with TRBD1 identical over 8 bases. Trimming cost V 4 bases and J 4 bases; bases outside gene matches: 5. The CDR3 contains 14 residues. The germline V gene encodes CDR1 SNHLY and CDR2 FYNNEI. The CDR3 region is CASSGADRGYGYTF. The CDR3 DNA reads as TGTGCCAGCAGTGGAGCCGACAGGGGCTATGGCTACACCTTC.